Sequencing of this TCR beta chain was carried out in a study of OX40 agonist ivuxolimab in advanced cancers. As for the study in general: Dose-escalation patients' cancers were hepatocellular carcinoma, melanoma, renal cell or head and neck cancer.

Samples were taken at baseline and on day 1 of cycles 4 and 7. General observations from the study: At 0.1 to 3.0 mg/kg, CD4+ and CD8+ blood T cells expanded clonally by week 6.

Looked up from germline, CDR1 is SGHRS and CDR2 is YFSETQ. The CDR3 has 17 amino acids. The V and J ends lost 0 bases and 2 bases respectively, with 16 bases between them. Profiled with immunoSEQ multiplex PCR; TCRdb holds only in-frame clones, not every one. In the table there are about 120,000 clones, 85% to 95% of which are singletons. About this clone: Its cognate antigen is unknown.

This chain links TRBV5-1 with TRBJ2-3; a possible D gene is TRBD2 (5 bases). This sample comprised CD4+ or CD8+ T cells sorted from blood, obtained in a trial of the OX40 agonist ivuxolimab. This clonotype was sampled from an adult with an advanced solid tumor such as melanoma, head and neck, liver or kidney cancer. The CDR3, as DNA: TGCGCCAGCAGCTTGGCCCCAAGTGGGAGCTCCACAGATACGCAGTATTTT. This gives the protein CASSLAPSGSSTDTQYF.